A selection of T cell receptor beta chains follows, all from one sample in a study of PD-L1 blockade in urothelial cancer. TCRdb's table, derived via immunoSEQ multiplex PCR, lists solely in-frame clones and lacks some. The sample holds tens of thousands of clones; around four fifths are singletons and the top ten take more than 6.5%. The material sequenced was PBMCs, taken around atezolizumab (anti-PD-L1) treatment. These receptors were taken from a man aged 35-49 years with urothelial cancer. CDR3s include the opening cysteine and the closing phenylalanine or tryptophan. Fields, in order: V gene, clone size, D gene, J gene, CDR3 DNA, CDR3 protein. A D gene is named only where the DNA matches it firmly. Clone size, where shown, is once, few, many, or a class for clones that have expanded.

V: TRBV4-1
size: once
D: -
J: TRBJ1-1
DNA: TGCGCCAGCAGCCATCCCAGGGAAGGCCCTGAAGCTTTCTTT
CDR3: CASSHPREGPEAFF

V: TRBV27
size: -
D: -
J: TRBJ2-1
DNA: TGTGCCAGCAGTTTGGTGGGAGCCCCCTACAATGAGCAGTTCTTC
CDR3: CASSLVGAPYNEQFF

V: TRBV19
size: -
D: -
J: TRBJ2-2
DNA: TGTGCCAGTAGTATACTTAGCCCCCTTACCGGGGAGCTGTTTTTT
CDR3: CASSILSPLTGELFF

V: TRBV5-6
size: -
D: -
J: TRBJ2-7
DNA: TGTGCCAGCAGCTTGGGAGGGAGCCCCCACGAGCAGTACTTC
CDR3: CASSLGGSPHEQYF

V: TRBV6-1
size: -
D: -
J: TRBJ1-2
DNA: TGTGCCAGCAGTTATCGGACAGAAGAGTACACCTTC
CDR3: CASSYRTEEYTF

V: TRBV6-6
size: few
D: TRBD2
J: TRBJ2-7
DNA: TGTGCCAGCAGTTACTCGCCGGGGGGAACCTACGAGCAGTACTTC
CDR3: CASSYSPGGTYEQYF

V: TRBV6-5
size: -
D: TRBD1
J: TRBJ1-1
DNA: TGTGCCAGCAGCCTTCTCACAGGGGGGAACACTGAAGCTTTCTTT
CDR3: CASSLLTGGNTEAFF

V: TRBV9
size: -
D: TRBD2
J: TRBJ2-3
DNA: TGTGCCAGCAGCGTAGAAGGGACTAGTATATATACGCAGTATTTT
CDR3: CASSVEGTSIYTQYF

V: TRBV30
size: once
D: TRBD1
J: TRBJ1-4
DNA: TGTGCCTGGAGTGGTAACCGACAGGGGAATGAAAAACTGTTTTTT
CDR3: CAWSGNRQGNEKLFF

V: TRBV27
size: -
D: TRBD1
J: TRBJ1-1
DNA: TGTGCCAGCAGTTTATTTTCCGGGACAGGGGCAAACACTGAAGCTTTCTTT
CDR3: CASSLFSGTGANTEAFF

V: TRBV4-1
size: -
D: TRBD2
J: TRBJ2-3
DNA: TGCGCCAGCAGCCAAATACTAGCGGGAGTGACAGATACGCAGTATTTT
CDR3: CASSQILAGVTDTQYF

V: TRBV29-1
size: -
D: -
J: TRBJ1-1
DNA: TGCAGCGTTGGTGTAACAGGCGGCAACACTGAAGCTTTCTTT
CDR3: CSVGVTGGNTEAFF

V: TRBV2
size: -
D: -
J: TRBJ2-3
DNA: TGTGCCAGCAGTTCTATATGGGGCCGCACAGATACGCAGTATTTT
CDR3: CASSSIWGRTDTQYF

V: TRBV2
size: -
D: -
J: TRBJ1-5
DNA: TGTGCCAGCAGTGAAGCGCGGGTGGGTACGGCCCAGCATTTT
CDR3: CASSEARVGTAQHF

V: TRBV5-1
size: -
D: TRBD1
J: TRBJ1-1
DNA: TGCGCCAGCAGCACGACCGGGACAGGGTCAACTTTCTTT
CDR3: CASSTTGTGSTFF

V: TRBV7-2
size: -
D: TRBD2
J: TRBJ2-3
DNA: TGTGCCAGCAGCTTGAAGCCTAGCGGGAGGCCGCCAGATACGCAGTATTTT
CDR3: CASSLKPSGRPPDTQYF

V: TRBV7-7
size: once
D: TRBD1
J: TRBJ2-1
DNA: TGTGCTAGCAGCTTCCGCGAGGACAGGGTGATCACCAATGAGCAGTTCTTC
CDR3: CASSFREDRVITNEQFF

V: TRBV27
size: -
D: -
J: TRBJ2-7
DNA: TGTGCCAGCAGGGCACAGGGGGGGTTCGGCGAGCAGTACTTC
CDR3: CASRAQGGFGEQYF

V: TRBV5-4
size: -
D: TRBD1
J: TRBJ2-2
DNA: TGTGCCAGCAGCTTGGGCCAGGGGGCAACCGGGGAGCTGTTTTTT
CDR3: CASSLGQGATGELFF

V: TRBV4-3
size: once
D: -
J: TRBJ1-1
DNA: TGCGCCAGCAGCCAAGGGGCAGGGAAGAACACTGAAGCTTTCTTT
CDR3: CASSQGAGKNTEAFF

V: TRBV6-5
size: -
D: -
J: TRBJ2-3
DNA: TGTGCCAGCAGTTACTCGGTTTCGGAGGGACTAGATACGCAGTATTTT
CDR3: CASSYSVSEGLDTQYF

V: TRBV7-9
size: -
D: TRBD1
J: TRBJ1-3
DNA: TGTGCCAGCAGCGCGGGACAGATAAACTCTGGAAACACCATATATTTT
CDR3: CASSAGQINSGNTIYF

V: TRBV18
size: -
D: TRBD2
J: TRBJ2-3
DNA: TGTGCCAGCTCGGACTACCTAGCGGGAGGTCGCACAGATACGCAGTATTTT
CDR3: CASSDYLAGGRTDTQYF

V: TRBV5-4
size: once
D: -
J: TRBJ1-2
DNA: TGTGCCAGCAGCTTTTTCGGGGGTTCGGGCTACACCTTC
CDR3: CASSFFGGSGYTF

V: TRBV6-1
size: -
D: -
J: TRBJ2-1
DNA: TGTGCCAGCAGCCGTCAGGGGGGAATCCCCAATGAGCAGTTCTTC
CDR3: CASSRQGGIPNEQFF

V: TRBV28
size: -
D: -
J: TRBJ2-3
DNA: TGTGCCAGCAGTCCCGACAGTGGCACAGATACGCAGTATTTT
CDR3: CASSPDSGTDTQYF

V: TRBV5-4
size: -
D: -
J: TRBJ2-7
DNA: TGTGCCAGCAGCTCTAGACTGGGGCCGTCCTACGAGCAGTACTTC
CDR3: CASSSRLGPSYEQYF

V: TRBV9
size: once
D: TRBD2
J: TRBJ2-1
DNA: TGTGCCAGCAGCGGGACTAGCGGCTGGGGGGAGCAGTTCTTC
CDR3: CASSGTSGWGEQFF

V: TRBV19
size: -
D: -
J: TRBJ2-3
DNA: TGTGCCAGTAGGGCAGGCGCAGATACGCAGTATTTT
CDR3: CASRAGADTQYF

V: TRBV4-1
size: -
D: TRBD2
J: TRBJ2-7
DNA: TGCGCCAGCAGCCAAGAAGGACTAGCGGATCTCTACGAGCAGTACTTC
CDR3: CASSQEGLADLYEQYF

V: TRBV7-2
size: -
D: -
J: TRBJ2-2
DNA: TGTGCCAGCAGCTCTCAAATTTTGGGAGTTGGCACCGGGGAGCTGTTTTTT
CDR3: CASSSQILGVGTGELFF

V: TRBV7-8
size: -
D: -
J: TRBJ2-6
DNA: TGTGCCAGCAGCTTTGGAGGGACTGGGGCCAACGTCCTGACTTTC
CDR3: CASSFGGTGANVLTF

V: TRBV28
size: -
D: TRBD1
J: TRBJ2-7
DNA: TGTGCCAGCAGTTTATTAGGGACAGGGTACGCCGAGCAGTACTTC
CDR3: CASSLLGTGYAEQYF

V: TRBV7-2
size: -
D: TRBD2
J: TRBJ2-1
DNA: TGTGCCAGCAGGGTTACTAGCGGGAGGCTGCCCAATGAGCAGTTCTTC
CDR3: CASRVTSGRLPNEQFF

V: TRBV25-1
size: -
D: TRBD1
J: TRBJ2-1
DNA: TGTGCCAGCACCTTGGCGAACAGGGGGAATGAGCAGTTCTTC
CDR3: CASTLANRGNEQFF

V: TRBV9
size: -
D: TRBD2
J: TRBJ2-3
DNA: TGTGCCAGCAGCGTAGCGGACGGTAGCGGGGGTAACGCAGATACGCAGTATTTT
CDR3: CASSVADGSGGNADTQYF

V: TRBV5-4
size: -
D: TRBD2
J: TRBJ2-5
DNA: TGTGCCAGCAGTTTAGGACTAGCGGGAGAAGGATTGGGAGAGACCCAGTACTTC
CDR3: CASSLGLAGEGLGETQYF

V: TRBV19
size: -
D: -
J: TRBJ1-5
DNA: TGTGCCAGTAGGGAGGGACTCAGCCAGCATTTT
CDR3: CASREGLSQHF

V: TRBV5-1
size: -
D: -
J: TRBJ2-4
DNA: TGCGCCAGCAGCTTGCACGGGAGAGACATTCAGTACTTC
CDR3: CASSLHGRDIQYF

V: TRBV6-5
size: -
D: -
J: TRBJ2-5
DNA: TGTGCCAGCAGTAACCGACGAGCGCACCAAGAGACCCAGTACTTC
CDR3: CASSNRRAHQETQYF

V: TRBV4-1
size: few
D: -
J: TRBJ2-7
DNA: TGCGCCAGCAGCCAAATAACGGGGGATTCCTACGAGCAGTACTTC
CDR3: CASSQITGDSYEQYF

V: TRBV6-5
size: -
D: TRBD2
J: TRBJ2-7
DNA: TGTGCCAGCACAGCTAGCGGGAGGAGGAACGAGCAGTACTTC
CDR3: CASTASGRRNEQYF

V: TRBV5-1
size: -
D: -
J: TRBJ2-2
DNA: TGCGCCAGCAGCACCGCTGACAGGCCGGGAAACACCGGGGAGCTGTTTTTT
CDR3: CASSTADRPGNTGELFF

V: TRBV6-5
size: once
D: -
J: TRBJ2-6
DNA: TGTGCCAGCAGCCTCTCTGGGGCCAACGTCCTGACTTTC
CDR3: CASSLSGANVLTF

V: TRBV5-1
size: -
D: TRBD1
J: TRBJ1-5
DNA: TGCGCCAGCAGCCCCGAGACAGGGAATCAGCCCCAGCATTTT
CDR3: CASSPETGNQPQHF

V: TRBV6-5
size: many
D: -
J: TRBJ2-7
DNA: TGTGCCAGCAGTGCCGGGTACGAGCAGTACTTC
CDR3: CASSAGYEQYF

V: TRBV6-4
size: -
D: TRBD2
J: TRBJ2-2
DNA: TGTGCCAGCAGTGACTCGTCGACTAGCGGAAACACCGGGGAGCTGTTTTTT
CDR3: CASSDSSTSGNTGELFF